The 4 T cell receptor beta chains listed next were all sequenced from one sample in a study of T-cell memory formation after mild COVID-19. TCRdb itself ran the 5' RACE reads through MiXCR, one entry per CDR3 protein. Among some 65,000 distinct CDR3 sequences listed, over 15% were seen once. The sample taken for sequencing was PBMCs or a T cell subset sorted from them (not recorded which). The receptors originated from an adult woman who had mild COVID-19 (a few samples of this study predate the infection). Cell type and time point are not known.

This clonotype was recorded at least ten times. The chain is built from TRBV29-1 and TRBJ2-2, with D unresolved. Trimming removed 3 bases at V and 1 base at J, with 3 bases between. The CDR3 covers 12 residues. Germline CDR1 is SQVTM and CDR2 is ANQGSEA. The CDR3 DNA reads TGCAGCGTTGACGGGAACACCGGGGAGCTGTTTTTT. Translation gives CSVDGNTGELFF.

This clonotype was recorded many times. The V gene is TRBV30, the J gene TRBJ2-3; TRBD2 might be the D (5 bases). This CDR3 has 13 amino acids. Germline values: CDR1 GTSNPN, CDR2 SVGIG (reference sequence). Trimming pared 2 bases from V and 6 bases from J, leaving 12 bases between. The CDR3 nucleotides read TGTGCCTGGAGTCTTGGGAGCTCCGATACGCAGTATTTT. Its protein is CAWSLGSSDTQYF.

J is TRBJ2-7 and V is TRBV6-2 or TRBV6-3; D gene unclear. CDR1 is MNHEY, CDR2 SVGEGT, per germline. The CDR3 loop spans 11 amino acids. The V end was cut by 0 bases, the J end by 6 bases, with 3 bases between. CDR3 in DNA: TGTGCCAGCAGTTACTCCGCCGAGCAGTACTTC. The encoded protein is CASSYSAEQYF.

This clonotype turned up a few times. V usage is TRBV5-6 and J usage is TRBJ1-5; D not resolved. CDR1 and CDR2 from the germline V gene are SGHDT and YYEEEE. V lost 0 bases, J lost 0 bases, and 7 bases lay in between. CDR3 length: 15 amino acids. CDR3 DNA sequence: TGTGCCAGCAGCTTGGGGGAGGGTAGCAATCAGCCCCAGCATTTT. As protein: CASSLGEGSNQPQHF.